Below, 7 T cell receptor beta chains from the same sample are listed, as sequenced in a study of T cell responses to AZD1222 COVID-19 vaccine. Measured with immunoSEQ multiplex PCR; TCRdb has only the in-frame clones, and not every one. Of approximately 160,000 clones in the sample, 90% to 95% were seen once. This specimen was peripheral blood, taken 28 days after the second AZD1222 dose. The source of these receptors is an adult who received the AZD1222 COVID-19 vaccine.

The V and J genes are TRBV4-1 and TRBJ1-2, with D perhaps matching TRBD1 (5 bases). Looked up from germline, CDR1 is MGHRA and CDR2 is YSYEKL. V dropped 0 bases and J dropped 7 bases, with 9 bases sitting between them. The CDR3 is made up of 13 amino acids. DNA of the CDR3: TGCGCCAGCAGCCAAGATGTGGGGGGTGGCTACACCTTC. Translation gives CASSQDVGGGYTF.

The V and J genes are TRBV6-5 and TRBJ1-2; TRBD1 matches 12 bases. Losses at the gene ends were 6 bases for V and 7 bases for J; bases not matched to a gene: 3. Per the germline V gene, CDR1 is MNHEY and CDR2 is SVGAGI. This CDR3 is 13 amino acids long. The CDR3: CASRGQGAFGYTF. In nucleotides, the CDR3 is TGTGCCAGCAGGGGACAGGGGGCGTTTGGCTACACCTTC.

The genes are TRBV6-5 and TRBJ1-2, with 7 bases that match TRBD1. Germline CDR1 is MNHEY and CDR2 is SVGAGI. V lost 9 bases, J lost 2 bases, and 6 bases stayed unmatched. This CDR3 has 13 residues. The CDR3 here is CASRTGRNYGYTF. The CDR3 DNA sequence: TGTGCCAGTCGGACAGGACGAAACTATGGCTACACCTTC.

DNA of the CDR3: TGCAGTGTGGGGAGGTACACTGAAGCTTTCTTT. Protein product: CSVGRYTEAFF. This chain joins TRBV20-1 and TRBJ1-1; D gene ambiguous. This CDR3 contains 11 residues. Trimming removed 7 bases at V and 3 bases at J, with 9 bases between. Germline values: CDR1 DFQATT, CDR2 SNEGSKA (reference sequence).

The chain employs TRBV11-2 and TRBJ2-1; tentative D call: TRBD1 (6 bases). Trimming took off 5 bases at V and 0 bases at J, with 11 bases between the two ends. The germline gives CDR1 SGHAT, CDR2 FQNNGV. This CDR3 has 15 amino acids. The CDR3: CASSPGTSSYNEQFF. The CDR3 coding sequence is TGTGCCAGCAGCCCTGGGACAAGCTCCTACAATGAGCAGTTCTTC.

The chain recombines TRBV4-1 with TRBJ2-3, with D possibly being TRBD1 (5 bases). Trimming took 0 bases from V and 11 from J, leaving 12 bases between them. The length of the CDR3 is 13 residues. Per the germline V gene, CDR1 is MGHRA and CDR2 is YSYEKL. CDR3 protein: CASSQDVDRRQYF. CDR3 nucleotides: TGCGCCAGCAGCCAAGATGTTGACAGAAGGCAGTATTTT.

The DNA of the CDR3 is TGCAGCGTGCAAACCGGGACAGGGAGCTATGGCTACACCTTC. Protein sequence: CSVQTGTGSYGYTF. This chain connects TRBV29-1 to TRBJ1-2, with 9 positions matching TRBD1. This CDR3 contains 14 residues. V lost 6 bases and J lost 4; bases outside the gene matches: 9. CDR1 is SQVTM, CDR2 ANQGSEA, per germline.